A selection of T cell receptor beta chains follows, all from one sample in a study of cytomegalovirus exposure and HLA in healthy donors. Sequencing used immunoSEQ multiplex PCR; TCRdb keeps in-frame clones, though not all of them. The table records roughly 140,000 clones, around three quarters of them present only once. Source material: PBMCs. The source is a man between 35 and 55 years old in good health and CMV-seropositive. Each CDR3 is given with its conserved first and last residue. Each record gives: D gene, V gene, J gene, clone size, CDR3 protein, CDR3 DNA. A D gene is named only where the DNA matches it firmly. Clone size, where shown, is once, few, many, or a class for clones that have expanded.

NA	TRBV4-3	TRBJ2-5	NA	CASSQGAGQPYF	TGCGCCAGCAGCCAAGGGGCGGGACAGCCCTACTTC
TRBD2	TRBV2	TRBJ2-1	NA	CASSVGLAGALDNEQFF	TGTGCCAGCAGTGTGGGACTAGCGGGGGCTTTAGATAATGAGCAGTTCTTC
NA	TRBV29-1	TRBJ1-1	NA	CSVERGGDTEAFF	TGCAGCGTTGAAAGGGGAGGGGACACTGAAGCTTTCTTT
TRBD1	TRBV5-1	TRBJ1-2	once	CASSLGYRQGRGYTF	TGCGCCAGCAGCTTGGGGTATCGACAGGGAAGAGGCTACACCTTC
TRBD1	TRBV28	TRBJ1-5	NA	CASSTDRVGQPQHF	TGTGCCAGCAGTACCGACAGGGTAGGACAGCCCCAGCATTTT
NA	TRBV2	TRBJ2-1	NA	CASSEGGLSYNEQFF	TGTGCCAGCAGTGAAGGGGGGCTCTCCTACAATGAGCAGTTCTTC
TRBD1	TRBV5-6	TRBJ2-7	NA	CASSRGTGGPYEQYF	TGTGCCAGCAGCCGGGGGACAGGGGGCCCCTACGAGCAGTACTTC
NA	TRBV6-5	TRBJ1-1	NA	CASSYSQVIGGTEAFF	TGTGCCAGCAGTTACTCTCAGGTGATAGGGGGAACTGAAGCTTTCTTT
NA	TRBV5-5	TRBJ2-3	NA	CASSVLGATDTQYF	TGTGCCAGCAGCGTCCTGGGGGCCACAGATACGCAGTATTTT
TRBD1	TRBV6-5	TRBJ2-7	NA	CASSYLRGSYEQYF	TGTGCCAGCAGTTACCTCAGGGGGAGTTACGAGCAGTACTTC
TRBD1	TRBV27	TRBJ1-1	NA	CASSSGQGAGTEAFF	TGTGCCAGCAGTTCCGGACAGGGGGCGGGCACTGAAGCTTTCTTT
NA	TRBV19	TRBJ1-1	NA	CASSMRQSTEAFF	TGTGCCAGTAGTATGAGACAGAGCACTGAAGCTTTCTTT
NA	TRBV21-1	TRBJ1-1	NA	CASSKECSKNTEAFF	TGTGCCAGCAGCAAAGAATGTAGTAAGAACACTGAAGCTTTCTTT
NA	TRBV9	TRBJ2-7	NA	CASSSQAGSYEQYF	TGTGCCAGCAGCTCCCAAGCGGGTTCCTACGAGCAGTACTTC
NA	TRBV9	TRBJ1-2	NA	CASSAVDIVYGYTF	TGTGCCAGCAGCGCCGTGGACATAGTCTATGGCTACACCTTC
NA	TRBV19	TRBJ2-3	NA	CASSMLGASTDTQYF	TGTGCCAGTAGTATGTTAGGGGCAAGTACAGATACGCAGTATTTT
NA	TRBV27	TRBJ1-2	NA	CASSLGHGYGYTF	TGTGCCAGCAGTTTAGGACATGGCTATGGCTACACCTTC
TRBD2	TRBV19	TRBJ2-1	NA	CASSIWASGDYNEQFF	TGTGCCAGTAGTATCTGGGCTAGCGGGGACTACAATGAGCAGTTCTTC
TRBD2	TRBV5-5	TRBJ2-7	NA	CASSLGSGLVYEQYF	TGTGCCAGCAGCTTGGGTTCCGGACTAGTGTACGAGCAGTACTTC
NA	TRBV30	TRBJ1-1	NA	CAWSVGTSTEAFF	TGTGCCTGGAGTGTGGGGACTTCCACTGAAGCTTTCTTT
TRBD1	TRBV5-6	TRBJ2-6	NA	CASSLMGQGDAGANVLTF	TGTGCCAGCAGCTTAATGGGACAGGGAGATGCTGGGGCCAACGTCCTGACTTTC
NA	TRBV7-6	TRBJ2-2	NA	CASSSQAGELFF	TGTGCCAGCAGCTCACAGGCTGGGGAGCTGTTTTTT
TRBD1	TRBV9	TRBJ2-7	once	CASSVRDRASEQYF	TGTGCCAGCAGCGTCCGGGACAGGGCGTCCGAGCAGTACTTC
NA	TRBV6-1	TRBJ1-5	NA	CASTLGPIGGQPQHF	TGTGCCAGCACTCTAGGCCCGATAGGGGGTCAGCCCCAGCATTTT
TRBD2	TRBV10-2	TRBJ2-3	NA	CASSDVAGGPVFDDTQYF	TGCGCCAGCAGTGACGTGGCGGGAGGGCCTGTATTTGATGATACGCAGTATTTT
NA	TRBV28	TRBJ2-1	few	CASSLSGYYNEQFF	TGTGCCAGCAGTTTATCAGGGTATTACAATGAGCAGTTCTTC
TRBD2	TRBV2	TRBJ2-3	once	CASTRTSGGLSTDTQYF	TGTGCCAGCACTAGGACTAGCGGGGGGCTTAGCACAGATACGCAGTATTTT
NA	TRBV30	TRBJ1-5	NA	CAWREDSNQPQHF	TGTGCCTGGAGGGAGGATAGCAATCAGCCCCAGCATTTT
TRBD1	TRBV7-9	TRBJ2-7	once	CASSIYDRGLRYEQYF	TGTGCCAGCAGCATATACGACAGGGGGCTACGCTACGAGCAGTACTTC
NA	TRBV5-1	TRBJ1-2	NA	CASSFTQGASGYTF	TGCGCCAGCAGCTTTACACAGGGTGCAAGTGGCTACACCTTC
NA	TRBV6-1	TRBJ2-5	NA	CASSAQGYQETQYF	TGTGCCAGCAGCGCTCAGGGGTACCAAGAGACCCAGTACTTC
NA	TRBV6-1	TRBJ1-5	NA	CASPGAPNNQPQHF	TGTGCCAGTCCAGGGGCCCCTAACAATCAGCCCCAGCATTTT
NA	TRBV11-2	TRBJ1-2	NA	CASSPGTAYGYTF	TGTGCCAGCAGCCCCGGGACTGCATATGGCTACACCTTC
TRBD2	TRBV6-5	TRBJ2-2	NA	CASSSGTSVGELFF	TGTGCCAGCAGCTCCGGGACTAGCGTCGGGGAGCTGTTTTTT
TRBD1	TRBV7-2	TRBJ1-2	NA	CASSLMTGRVNYGYTF	TGTGCCAGCAGCTTGATGACAGGGAGAGTTAACTATGGCTACACCTTC
NA	TRBV6-5	TRBJ1-2	NA	CASSYLGSPNYGYTF	TGTGCCAGCAGTTACTTGGGCAGCCCAAACTATGGCTACACCTTC
TRBD1	TRBV10-3	TRBJ1-2	NA	CAINNRGSFRGYTF	TGTGCCATCAATAACAGGGGTAGTTTTCGAGGCTACACCTTC
NA	TRBV19	TRBJ1-1	NA	CASSGLNTEAFF	TGTGCCAGTAGTGGGCTGAACACTGAAGCTTTCTTT
NA	TRBV7-2	TRBJ1-3	NA	CASSPGHPGNTIYF	TGTGCCAGCAGTCCCGGACACCCTGGAAACACCATATATTTT
TRBD1	TRBV6-5	TRBJ1-4	few	CASRRTGGGEKLFF	TGTGCCAGCAGGAGGACAGGGGGGGGTGAAAAACTGTTTTTT